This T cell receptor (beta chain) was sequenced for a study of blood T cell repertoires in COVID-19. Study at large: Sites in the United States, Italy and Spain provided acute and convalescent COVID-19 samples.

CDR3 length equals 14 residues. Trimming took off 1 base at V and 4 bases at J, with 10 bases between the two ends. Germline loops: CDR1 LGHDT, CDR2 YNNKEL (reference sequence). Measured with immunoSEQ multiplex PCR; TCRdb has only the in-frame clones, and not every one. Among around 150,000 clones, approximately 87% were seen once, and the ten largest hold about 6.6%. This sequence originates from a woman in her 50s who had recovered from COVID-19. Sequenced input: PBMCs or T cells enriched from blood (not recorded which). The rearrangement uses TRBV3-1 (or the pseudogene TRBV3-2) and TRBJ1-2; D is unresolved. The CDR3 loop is CASSQGRLVYGYTF. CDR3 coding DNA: TGTGCCAGCAGCCAAGGGCGCCTAGTCTATGGCTACACCTTC.